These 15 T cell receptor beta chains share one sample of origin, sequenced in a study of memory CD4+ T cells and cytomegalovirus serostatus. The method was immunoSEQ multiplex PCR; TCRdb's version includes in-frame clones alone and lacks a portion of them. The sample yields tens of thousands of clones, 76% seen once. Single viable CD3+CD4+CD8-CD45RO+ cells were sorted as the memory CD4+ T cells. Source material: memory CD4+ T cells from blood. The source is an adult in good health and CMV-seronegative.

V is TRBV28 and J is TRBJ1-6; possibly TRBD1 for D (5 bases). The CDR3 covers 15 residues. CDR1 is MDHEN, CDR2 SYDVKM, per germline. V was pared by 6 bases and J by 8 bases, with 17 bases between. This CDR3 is CASSTARDPHSPLHF. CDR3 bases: TGTGCCAGCAGCACAGCCAGGGACCCCCATTCACCCCTCCACTTT.

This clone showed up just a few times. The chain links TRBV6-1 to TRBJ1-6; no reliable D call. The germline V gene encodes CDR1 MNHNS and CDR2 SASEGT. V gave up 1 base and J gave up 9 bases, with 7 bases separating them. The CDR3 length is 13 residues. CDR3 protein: CASSEVTASPLHF. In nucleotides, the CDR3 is TGTGCCAGCAGTGAAGTAACAGCTTCACCCCTCCACTTT.

CDR3 region: CASTPPVNTEAFF. The CDR3 bases are TGTGCCAGCACCCCCCCGGTTAACACTGAAGCTTTCTTT. V gene TRBV6-1 combines with J gene TRBJ1-1; D is unclear. Germline assignment: CDR1 MNHNS and CDR2 SASEGT. The length of the CDR3 is 13 residues. The V and J ends lost 7 bases and 2 bases respectively, with 11 bases between them.

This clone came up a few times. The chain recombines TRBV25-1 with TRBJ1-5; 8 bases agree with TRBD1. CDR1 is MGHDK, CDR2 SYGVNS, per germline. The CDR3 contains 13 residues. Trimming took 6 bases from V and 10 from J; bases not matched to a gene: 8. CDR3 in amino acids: CASRGQGREPQHF. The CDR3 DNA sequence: TGTGCCAGCAGAGGACAGGGTAGAGAACCCCAGCATTTT.

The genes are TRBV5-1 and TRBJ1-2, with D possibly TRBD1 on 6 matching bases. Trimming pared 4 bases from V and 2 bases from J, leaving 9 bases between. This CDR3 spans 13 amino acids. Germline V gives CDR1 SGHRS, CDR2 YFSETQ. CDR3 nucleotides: TGCGCCAGCAGCCGTGGACAGAACTATGGCTACACCTTC. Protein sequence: CASSRGQNYGYTF.

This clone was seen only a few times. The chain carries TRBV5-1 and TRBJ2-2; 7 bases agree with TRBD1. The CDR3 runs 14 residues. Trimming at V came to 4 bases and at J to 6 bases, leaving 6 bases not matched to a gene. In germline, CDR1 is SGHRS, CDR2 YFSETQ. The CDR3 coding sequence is TGCGCCAGCAGCAAAACGACAGGGTCCGGGGAGCTGTTTTTT. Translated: CASSKTTGSGELFF.

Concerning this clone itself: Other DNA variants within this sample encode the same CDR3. The CDR3 is CASSPSTNEKLFF. In nucleotides, the CDR3 is TGTGCCAGCAGCCCCTCAACTAATGAAAAACTGTTTTTT. V gene TRBV11-2 combines with J gene TRBJ1-4; D is undetermined. Between the trimmed V and J ends, which lost 5 bases and 0 bases, there was a span of 4 bases. Germline CDR1 SGHAT, CDR2 FQNNGV. The CDR3 runs to 13 residues.

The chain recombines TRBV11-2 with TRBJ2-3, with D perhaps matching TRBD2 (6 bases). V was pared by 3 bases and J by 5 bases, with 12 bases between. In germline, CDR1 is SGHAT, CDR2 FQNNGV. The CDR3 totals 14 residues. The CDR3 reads CASSFSSVKDTQYF. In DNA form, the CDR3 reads TGTGCCAGCAGCTTTTCTAGCGTGAAAGATACGCAGTATTTT.

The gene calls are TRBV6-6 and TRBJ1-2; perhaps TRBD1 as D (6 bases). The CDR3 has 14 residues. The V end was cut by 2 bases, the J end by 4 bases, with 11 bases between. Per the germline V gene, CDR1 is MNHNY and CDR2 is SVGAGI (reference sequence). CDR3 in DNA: TGTGCCAGCAGTTACCGCGGGGGGCTCTATGGCTACACCTTC. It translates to CASSYRGGLYGYTF.

The CDR3 sequence is CASSEVGGPKSNQPQHF. The CDR3 nucleotides are TGTGCCAGCAGTGAAGTGGGGGGACCTAAAAGCAATCAGCCCCAGCATTTT. V usage is TRBV2 and J usage is TRBJ1-5; D might be TRBD1 (5 bases). Per germline, CDR1 SNHLY and CDR2 FYNNEI. V lost 1 base to trimming and J lost 1 base, with 14 bases between them. This CDR3 has 17 amino acids.

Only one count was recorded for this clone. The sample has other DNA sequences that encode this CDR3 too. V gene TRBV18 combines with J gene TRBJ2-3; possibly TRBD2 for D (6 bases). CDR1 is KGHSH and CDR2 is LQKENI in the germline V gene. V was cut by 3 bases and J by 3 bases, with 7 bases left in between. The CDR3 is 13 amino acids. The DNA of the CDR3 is TGTGCCAGCTCACCGGGACTGACAGATACGCAGTATTTT. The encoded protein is CASSPGLTDTQYF.

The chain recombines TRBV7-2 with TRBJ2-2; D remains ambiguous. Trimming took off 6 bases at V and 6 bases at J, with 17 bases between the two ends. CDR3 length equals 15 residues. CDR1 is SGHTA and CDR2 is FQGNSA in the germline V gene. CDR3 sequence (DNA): TGTGCCAGCAGGACCCCCAACGACCCGTCCGGGGAGCTGTTTTTT. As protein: CASRTPNDPSGELFF.

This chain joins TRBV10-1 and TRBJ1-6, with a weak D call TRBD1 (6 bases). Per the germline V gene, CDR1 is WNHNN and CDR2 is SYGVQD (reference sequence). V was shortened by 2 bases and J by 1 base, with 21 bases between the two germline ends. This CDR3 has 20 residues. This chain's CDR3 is CASSEPTGHLGGSYNSPLHF. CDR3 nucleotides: TGCGCCAGCAGTGAGCCTACGGGACACCTTGGGGGGTCCTATAATTCACCCCTCCACTTT.

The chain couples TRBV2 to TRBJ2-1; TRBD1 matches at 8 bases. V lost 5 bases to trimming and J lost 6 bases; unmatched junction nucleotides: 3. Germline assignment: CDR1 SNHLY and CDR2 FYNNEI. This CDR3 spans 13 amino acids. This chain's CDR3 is CASSYTGGNEQFF. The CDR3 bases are TGTGCCAGCAGTTATACAGGGGGCAATGAGCAGTTCTTC. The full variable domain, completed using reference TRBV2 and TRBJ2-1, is EPEVTQTPSHQVTQMGQEVILRCVPISNHLYFYWYRQILGQKVEFLVSFYNNEISEKSEIFDDQFSVERPDGSNFTLKIRSTKLEDSAMYFCASSYTGGNEQFFGPGTRLTVL.

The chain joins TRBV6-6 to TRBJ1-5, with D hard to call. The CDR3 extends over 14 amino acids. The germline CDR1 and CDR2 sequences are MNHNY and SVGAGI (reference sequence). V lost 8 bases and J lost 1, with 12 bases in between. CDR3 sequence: CASRRDSSNQPQHF. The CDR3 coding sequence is TGTGCCAGCCGGCGGGATTCGAGCAATCAGCCCCAGCATTTT.